This T cell receptor (beta chain) came from a study of blood T cell repertoires in COVID-19. Study-wide background: Samples representing acute and convalescent COVID-19 were sourced from the United States, Italy and Spain.

The data were produced by immunoSEQ multiplex PCR, yet TCRdb's version contains in-frame clones alone and is incomplete. The table has approximately 130,000 clones, 75% to 90% seen once; the top ten hold 3.5% to 5%. The CDR3 spans 16 residues. With V trimmed by 1 base and J by 3 bases, 8 bases remained unmatched. CDR1 is KGHSH and CDR2 is LQKENI in the germline V gene. This TCR was sampled from a human donor in a cohort sampled during active COVID-19. The chain carries TRBV18 and TRBJ1-1; TRBD1 agrees at 7 bases. Sequenced sample: peripheral blood. The CDR3 region has the DNA TGTGCCAGCTCACCACTCGAGACAGGGTATTACACTGAAGCTTTCTTT. Protein product: CASSPLETGYYTEAFF. The full variable domain, its missing parts supplied by reference TRBV18 and TRBJ1-1, is NAGVMQNPRHLVRRRGQEARLRCSPMKGHSHVYWYRQLPEEGLKFMVYLQKENIIDESGMPKERFSAEFPKEGPSILRIQQVVRGDSAAYFCASSPLETGYYTEAFFGQGTRLTVV.